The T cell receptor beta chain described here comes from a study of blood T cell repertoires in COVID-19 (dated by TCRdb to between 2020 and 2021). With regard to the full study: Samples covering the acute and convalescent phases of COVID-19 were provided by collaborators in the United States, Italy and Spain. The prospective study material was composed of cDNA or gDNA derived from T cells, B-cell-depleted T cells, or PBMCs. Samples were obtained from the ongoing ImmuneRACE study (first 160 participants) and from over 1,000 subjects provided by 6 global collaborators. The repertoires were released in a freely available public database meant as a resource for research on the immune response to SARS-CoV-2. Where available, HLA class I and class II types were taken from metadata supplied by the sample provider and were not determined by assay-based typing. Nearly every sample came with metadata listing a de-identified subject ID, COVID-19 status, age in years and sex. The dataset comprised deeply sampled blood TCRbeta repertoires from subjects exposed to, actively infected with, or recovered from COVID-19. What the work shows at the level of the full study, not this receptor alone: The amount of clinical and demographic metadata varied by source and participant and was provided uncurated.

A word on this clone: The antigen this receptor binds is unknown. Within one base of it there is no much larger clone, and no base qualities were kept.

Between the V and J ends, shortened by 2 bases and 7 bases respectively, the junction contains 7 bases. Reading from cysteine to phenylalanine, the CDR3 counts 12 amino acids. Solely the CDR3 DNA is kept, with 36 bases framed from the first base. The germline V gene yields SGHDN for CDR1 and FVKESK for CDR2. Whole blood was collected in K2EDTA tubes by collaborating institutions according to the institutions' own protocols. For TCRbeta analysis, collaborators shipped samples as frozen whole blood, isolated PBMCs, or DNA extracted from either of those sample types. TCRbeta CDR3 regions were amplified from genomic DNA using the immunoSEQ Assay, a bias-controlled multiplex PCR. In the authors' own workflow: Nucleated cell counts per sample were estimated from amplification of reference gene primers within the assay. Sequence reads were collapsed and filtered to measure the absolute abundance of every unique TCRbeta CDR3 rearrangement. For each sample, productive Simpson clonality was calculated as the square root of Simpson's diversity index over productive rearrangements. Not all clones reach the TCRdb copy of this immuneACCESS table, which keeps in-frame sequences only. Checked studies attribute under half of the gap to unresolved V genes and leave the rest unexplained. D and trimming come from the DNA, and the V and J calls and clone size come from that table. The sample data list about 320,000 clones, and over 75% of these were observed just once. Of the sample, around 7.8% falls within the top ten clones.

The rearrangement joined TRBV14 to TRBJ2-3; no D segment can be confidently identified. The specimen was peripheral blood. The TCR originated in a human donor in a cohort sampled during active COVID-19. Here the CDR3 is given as CASSQRAYTQYF. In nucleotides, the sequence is TGTGCCAGCAGCCAAAGAGCATATACGCAGTATTTT.